This T cell receptor beta chain was sequenced in a study of brain metastases from non-small cell lung cancer. On this clone: The antigen remains undetermined.

TCRdb's copy holds only in-frame clones and misses some; the assay was immunoSEQ multiplex PCR. The sample contains 1,500 or so clones, around 90% of which appear only once. Study-level results: Expanded T-cell clones appeared in around 64% of brain metastases over primaries. T-cell infiltration was lower in brain metastases than primaries (P < 0.001).

The ends were cut back, 1 base at V and 4 bases at J, with 4 bases in the middle. The CDR3 is 12 amino acids. CDR1 and CDR2 from the germline V gene are SGHNT and YYREEE (reference sequence). The sample was primary lung tumor tissue. V usage is TRBV5-4 and J usage is TRBJ2-3; unclear D gene. This sequence was found in a donor aged 40 or older with non-small cell lung cancer. The CDR3 sequence: CASSLRADTQYF. CDR3 in DNA: TGTGCCAGCAGCTTGAGAGCAGATACGCAGTATTTT.